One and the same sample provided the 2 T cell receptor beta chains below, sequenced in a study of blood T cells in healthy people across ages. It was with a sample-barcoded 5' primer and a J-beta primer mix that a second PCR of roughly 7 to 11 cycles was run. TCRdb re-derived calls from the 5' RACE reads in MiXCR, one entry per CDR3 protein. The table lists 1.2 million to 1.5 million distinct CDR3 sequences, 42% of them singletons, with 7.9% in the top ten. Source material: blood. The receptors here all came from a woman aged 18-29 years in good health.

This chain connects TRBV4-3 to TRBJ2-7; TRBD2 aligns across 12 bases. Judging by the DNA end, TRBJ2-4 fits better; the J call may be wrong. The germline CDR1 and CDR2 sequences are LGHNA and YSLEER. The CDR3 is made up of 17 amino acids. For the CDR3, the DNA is TGCGCCAGCAGCCAAGAGCTAGCGGGGGGGCCTAGGGACATTCAGTACTTC. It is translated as CASSQELAGGPRDIQYF.

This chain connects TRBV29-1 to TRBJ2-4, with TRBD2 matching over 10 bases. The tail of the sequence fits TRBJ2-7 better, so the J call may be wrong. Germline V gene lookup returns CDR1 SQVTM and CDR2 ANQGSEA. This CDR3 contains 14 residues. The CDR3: CSVAGSGGIYEQYF. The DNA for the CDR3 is TGCAGCGTTGCTGGTAGCGGGGGGATCTACGAGCAGTACTTC.